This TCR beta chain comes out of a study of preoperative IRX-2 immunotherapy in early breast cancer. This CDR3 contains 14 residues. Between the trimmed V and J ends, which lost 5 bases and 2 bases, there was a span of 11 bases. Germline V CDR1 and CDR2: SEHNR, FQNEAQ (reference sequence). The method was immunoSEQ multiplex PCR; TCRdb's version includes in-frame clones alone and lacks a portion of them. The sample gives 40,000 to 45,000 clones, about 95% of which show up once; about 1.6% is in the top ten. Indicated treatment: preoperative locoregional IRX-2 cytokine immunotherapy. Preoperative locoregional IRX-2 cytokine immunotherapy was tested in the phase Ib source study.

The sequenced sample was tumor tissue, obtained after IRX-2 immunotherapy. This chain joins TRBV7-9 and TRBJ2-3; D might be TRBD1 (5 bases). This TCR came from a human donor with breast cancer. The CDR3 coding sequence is TGTGCCAGCAGCCCGGACACCCTCACAGATACGCAGTATTTT. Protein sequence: CASSPDTLTDTQYF.